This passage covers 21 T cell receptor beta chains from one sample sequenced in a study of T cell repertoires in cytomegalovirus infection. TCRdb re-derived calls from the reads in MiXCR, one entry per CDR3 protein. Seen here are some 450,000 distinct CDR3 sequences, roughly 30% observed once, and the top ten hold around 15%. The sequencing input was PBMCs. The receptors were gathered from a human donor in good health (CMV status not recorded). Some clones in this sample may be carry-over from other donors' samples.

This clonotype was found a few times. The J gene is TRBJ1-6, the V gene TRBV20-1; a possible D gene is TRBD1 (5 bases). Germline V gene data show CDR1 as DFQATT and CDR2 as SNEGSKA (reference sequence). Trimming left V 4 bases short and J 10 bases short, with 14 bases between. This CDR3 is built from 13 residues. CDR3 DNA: TGCAGTGCTATGGGAGGGGTTGGCTCACCCCTCCACTTT. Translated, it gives CSAMGGVGSPLHF.

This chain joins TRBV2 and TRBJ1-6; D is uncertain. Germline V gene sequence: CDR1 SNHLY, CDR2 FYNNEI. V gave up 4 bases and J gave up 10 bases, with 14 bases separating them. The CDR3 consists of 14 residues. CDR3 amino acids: CASSGDPFGSPLHF. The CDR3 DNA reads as TGTGCCAGCAGTGGCGACCCTTTCGGGTCACCCCTCCACTTT.

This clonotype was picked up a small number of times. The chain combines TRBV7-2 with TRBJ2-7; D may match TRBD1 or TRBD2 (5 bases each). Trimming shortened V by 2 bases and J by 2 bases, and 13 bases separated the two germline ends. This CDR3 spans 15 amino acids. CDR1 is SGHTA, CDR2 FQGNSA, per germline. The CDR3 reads CASSLMVGVPYEQYF. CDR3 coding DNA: TGTGCCAGCAGCTTAATGGTGGGGGTTCCCTACGAGCAGTACTTC.

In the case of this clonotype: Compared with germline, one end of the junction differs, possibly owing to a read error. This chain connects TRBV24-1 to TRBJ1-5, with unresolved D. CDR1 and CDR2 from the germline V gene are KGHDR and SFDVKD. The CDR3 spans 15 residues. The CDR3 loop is CATNDSREYNQPQHF. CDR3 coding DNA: TGTGCCACCAATGATTCCCGGGAATACAATCAGCCCCAGCATTTT.

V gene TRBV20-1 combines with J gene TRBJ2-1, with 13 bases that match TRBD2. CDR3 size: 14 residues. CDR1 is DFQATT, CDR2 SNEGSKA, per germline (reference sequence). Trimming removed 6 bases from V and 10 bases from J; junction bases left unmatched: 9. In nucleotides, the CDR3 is TGCAGTGCGACGGGACTAGCGGGGCCCCAGGAGCAGTTCTTC. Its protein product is CSATGLAGPQEQFF.

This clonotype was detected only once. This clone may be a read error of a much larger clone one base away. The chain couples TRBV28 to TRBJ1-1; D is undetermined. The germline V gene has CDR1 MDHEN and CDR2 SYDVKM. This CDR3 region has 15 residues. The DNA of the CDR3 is TGTGCCAGCAGTTTCGCCGGGGAACAGAACACTGCAGCTTTCTTT. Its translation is CASSFAGEQNTAAFF.

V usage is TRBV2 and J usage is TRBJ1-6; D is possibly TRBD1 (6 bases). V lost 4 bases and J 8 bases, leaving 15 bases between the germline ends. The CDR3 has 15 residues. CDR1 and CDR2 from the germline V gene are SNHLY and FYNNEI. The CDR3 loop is CASSAGAGADSPLHF. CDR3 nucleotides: TGTGCCAGCAGTGCAGGCGCAGGGGCCGATTCACCCCTCCACTTT.

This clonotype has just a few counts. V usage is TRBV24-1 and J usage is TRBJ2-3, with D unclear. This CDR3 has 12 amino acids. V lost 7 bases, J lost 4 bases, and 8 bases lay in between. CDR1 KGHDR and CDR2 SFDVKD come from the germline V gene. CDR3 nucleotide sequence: TGTGCCACCAGCGACGTCCCAGATACGCAGTATTTT. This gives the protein CATSDVPDTQYF.

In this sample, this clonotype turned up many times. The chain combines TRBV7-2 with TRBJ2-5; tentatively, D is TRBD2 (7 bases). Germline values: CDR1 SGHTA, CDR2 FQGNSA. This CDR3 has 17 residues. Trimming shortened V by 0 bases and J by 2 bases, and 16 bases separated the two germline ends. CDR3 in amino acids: CASSLAGGAIYQETQYF. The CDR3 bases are TGTGCCAGCAGCTTAGCGGGGGGGGCTATTTATCAAGAGACCCAGTACTTC. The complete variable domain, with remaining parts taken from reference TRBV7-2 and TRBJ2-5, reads GAGVSQSPSNKVTEKGKDVELRCDPISGHTALYWYRQSLGQGLEFLIYFQGNSAPDKSGLPSDRFSAERTGGSVSTLTIQRTQQEDSAVYLCASSLAGGAIYQETQYFGPGTRLLVL.

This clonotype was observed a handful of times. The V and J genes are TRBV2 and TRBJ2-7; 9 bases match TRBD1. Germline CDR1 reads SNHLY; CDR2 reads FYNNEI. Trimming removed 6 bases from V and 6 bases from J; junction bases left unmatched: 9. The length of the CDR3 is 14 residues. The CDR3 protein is CASRVPGQGPEQYF. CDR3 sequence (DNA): TGTGCCAGCAGGGTTCCGGGACAGGGTCCCGAGCAGTACTTC.

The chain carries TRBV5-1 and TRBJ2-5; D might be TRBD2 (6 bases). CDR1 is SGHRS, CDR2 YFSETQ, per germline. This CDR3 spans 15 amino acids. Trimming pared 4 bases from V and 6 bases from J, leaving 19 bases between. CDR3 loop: CASSIDKYGGKTQYF. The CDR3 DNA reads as TGCGCCAGCAGCATAGACAAGTACGGGGGTAAGACCCAGTACTTC.

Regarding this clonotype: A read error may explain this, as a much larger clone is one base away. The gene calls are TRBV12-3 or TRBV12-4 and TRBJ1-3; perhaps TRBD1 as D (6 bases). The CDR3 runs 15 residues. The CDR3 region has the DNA TGTGCCAGCATTTTAACCAGGGGCGCTGGAAACACCATATATTTT. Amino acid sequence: CASILTRGAGNTIYF.

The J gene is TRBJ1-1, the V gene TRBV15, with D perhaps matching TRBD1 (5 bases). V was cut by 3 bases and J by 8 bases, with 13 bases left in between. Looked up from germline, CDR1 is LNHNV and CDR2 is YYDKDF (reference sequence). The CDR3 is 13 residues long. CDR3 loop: CATSSQGPIEAFF. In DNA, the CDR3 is TGTGCCACCAGCAGTCAGGGACCGATAGAAGCTTTCTTT.

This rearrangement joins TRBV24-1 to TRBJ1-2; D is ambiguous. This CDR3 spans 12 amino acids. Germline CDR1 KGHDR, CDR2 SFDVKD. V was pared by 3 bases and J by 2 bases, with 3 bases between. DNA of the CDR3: TGTGCCACCAGTGATCCCAACTATGGCTACACCTTC. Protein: CATSDPNYGYTF.

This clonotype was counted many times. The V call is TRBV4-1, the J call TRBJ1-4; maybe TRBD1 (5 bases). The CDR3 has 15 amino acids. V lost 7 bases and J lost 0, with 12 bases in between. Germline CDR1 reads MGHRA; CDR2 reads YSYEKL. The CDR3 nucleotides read TGCGCCAGCATGGGGACCGGGTCAACTAATGAAAAACTGTTTTTT. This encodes CASMGTGSTNEKLFF.

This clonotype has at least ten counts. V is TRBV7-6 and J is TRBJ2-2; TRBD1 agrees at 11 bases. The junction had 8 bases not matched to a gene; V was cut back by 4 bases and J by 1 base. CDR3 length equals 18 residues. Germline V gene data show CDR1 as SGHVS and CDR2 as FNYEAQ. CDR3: CASSSGDRGTLNTGELFF. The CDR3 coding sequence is TGTGCCAGCAGCTCGGGGGACAGGGGGACCTTGAACACCGGGGAGCTGTTTTTT.

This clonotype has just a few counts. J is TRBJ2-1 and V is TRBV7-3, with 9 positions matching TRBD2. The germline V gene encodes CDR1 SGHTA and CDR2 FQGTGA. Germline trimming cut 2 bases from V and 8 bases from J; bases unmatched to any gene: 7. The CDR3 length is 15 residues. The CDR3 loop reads CASSLSGGGADEQFF. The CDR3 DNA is TGTGCCAGCAGCTTATCTGGCGGGGGGGCCGATGAGCAGTTCTTC.

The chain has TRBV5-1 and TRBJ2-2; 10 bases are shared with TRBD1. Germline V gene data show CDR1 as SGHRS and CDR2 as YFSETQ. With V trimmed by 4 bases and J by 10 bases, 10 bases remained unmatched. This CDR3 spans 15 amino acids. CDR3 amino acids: CASSKTGGESTELFF. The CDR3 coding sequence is TGCGCCAGCAGCAAGACAGGGGGCGAGAGCACGGAGCTGTTTTTT.

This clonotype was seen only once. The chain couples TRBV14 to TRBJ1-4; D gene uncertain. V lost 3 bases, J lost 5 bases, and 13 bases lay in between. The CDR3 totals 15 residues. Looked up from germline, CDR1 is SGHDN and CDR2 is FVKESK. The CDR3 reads CASSQQAGSNEKLFF. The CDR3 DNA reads TGTGCCAGCAGCCAGCAGGCAGGATCCAATGAAAAACTGTTTTTT.

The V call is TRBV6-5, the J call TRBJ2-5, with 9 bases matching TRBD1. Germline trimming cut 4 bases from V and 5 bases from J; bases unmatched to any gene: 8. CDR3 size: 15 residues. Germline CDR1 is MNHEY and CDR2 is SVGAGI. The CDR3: CASSSTGGRGETQYF. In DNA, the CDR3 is TGTGCCAGCAGTTCGACAGGGGGACGGGGTGAGACCCAGTACTTC.

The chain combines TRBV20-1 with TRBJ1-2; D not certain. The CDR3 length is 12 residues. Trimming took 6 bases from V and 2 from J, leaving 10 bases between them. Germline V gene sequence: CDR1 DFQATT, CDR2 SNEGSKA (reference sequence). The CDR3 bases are TGCAGTGCAACCCAGGTGAACTATGGCTACACCTTC. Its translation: CSATQVNYGYTF.